This T cell receptor beta chain comes out of a study of shared clonotypes between healthy human individuals (dated by TCRdb to 2018 to 2020). Some background on the complete study: A couple of women and three men aged 18 to 49 years were included in the cohort. Per donor, leukapheresis produced somewhere between about 0.85 and 10 billion PBMCs. To increase sequencing depth and limit assay-specific biases, different laboratories used diverse techniques to prepare libraries and sequence TCR repertoires. Per donor, three plates each were used for CD4 naive and CD4 memory, two for CD8 naive, and one for CD8 memory. Blood TCR repertoires of a handful of healthy adults were deeply sequenced to estimate repertoire size and the extent of clonotype sharing between individuals. What the work shows at the level of the full study, not this receptor alone: Sharing across a handful of donors was observed for around 5% of naive CD4, 3.5% of naive CD8, 2% to 2.5% of memory CD4, and approximately 0.41% of memory CD8 clonotypes. Estimated clonotype richness was generally larger for naive than for memory subsets. Pairwise subsampling led to the expectation that sequencing depth would affect the degree of clonotype sharing among donors. Because the study included a small number of donors, the genetic and exposure-history diversity represented was limited. Compared with non-shared clonotypes, the clonotypes found in all four sorted-subset donors had higher generation probabilities. Only blood was sampled, and tissue TCR repertoires likely differ from those in blood. Rarefaction of sorted-subset datasets indicated incomplete sequencing despite the large sequencing depth.

About this clone: It lacks a known antigen. Per-base qualities were not stored, and no clone one base away is much larger. Other DNA sequences within the sample encode an identical CDR3.

Germline trimming amounts to 2 bases on V and 5 bases on J, with 3 as the count of junction bases outside the gene matches. The CDR3 has 15 amino acids, counting the end cysteine and phenylalanine. Only the CDR3 region is kept as DNA, spanning 45 bases read in frame from base 1. As encoded in the germline V gene, CDR1 is SNHLY while CDR2 is FYNNEI. Using the deep immunoSEQ assay, multiplex PCR amplified TCR CDR3 regions from genomic DNA. Extracted genomic DNA from each cell subset was distributed evenly across all wells of several immunoSEQ 96-well plates, and each plate was treated as a replicate. For sorted subsets, 200 to 250 ng genomic DNA, equal to tens of thousands of T cell genomes, was loaded into each replicate PCR. Purified libraries were quantified with a Qubit 3.0 fluorometer, sized on a Bioanalyzer 2100, and re-quantified with the KAPA Library Quantification kit. Each immunoSEQ 96-well plate was sequenced on its own single-read 150-cycle Illumina NextSeq 550 flow cell. In the paper's pipeline: Because only junctional sequences without quality scores were contained in the immunoSEQ output, filtering matching that applied to full-length reads could not be performed. To assign V/J genes and CDR3, sequences were annotated using PyIR, a Python wrapper for IgBLAST v1.9, with IMGT germline references. Reads were removed for weak V/J assignments (E-value above 1e-6), missing CDR3, stop codons, out-of-frame junctions, or ambiguous translated residues. V3J clonotypes were defined by identical inferred V gene, J gene, and CDR3 amino acid sequence. Percentage overlap between repertoires was computed as shared unique clonotypes divided by the size of the smaller repertoire. RTK rarefaction, the Chao1 estimator, and Recon v2.1 estimates of unobserved clonotypes were used to assess repertoire richness. Generation probabilities for all TCRbeta clonotypes obtained by the gDNA method from several donors were computed using OLGA. TCRdb retrieved this table from immuneACCESS and kept in-frame rearrangements only. Not all clones are present; in checked studies, unresolved V genes account for under half, and no reason is known for the remainder. D and trimming come from the DNA, and the V and J calls and clone size come from that table. Recorded for this sample are 2 million or so clones; roughly 94% of them occurred a single time. 0.13% of the sample goes to the ten largest clones.

The donors were healthy, HIV-negative adults who had no recently reported acute infections or vaccinations. Only Caucasian adults living in Nashville, Tennessee, USA were represented among the donors. Magnetic negative selection was used to enrich CD4+ T cells, after which naive cells were positively selected on CD45RA and the negative fraction became the memory subset. After blood collection by leukapheresis, PBMCs were isolated using Ficoll-Histopaque density gradient centrifugation and then cryopreserved in the vapor phase of liquid nitrogen. Analytical flow cytometry was used to check the purity and quantity of each magnetically sorted T cell population. Genomic DNA was isolated from every sorted fraction and measured by UV absorbance on a Nanodrop 2000c.

Rearrangement joined TRBV2 to TRBJ1-6; the junction holds 7 bases that match TRBD1. Sample: naive CD4+ T cells sorted from blood. This sample's cell subset or site label indicates: CD45RA+ positively selected. This TCR was recovered from a man younger than 35 in good health. The CDR3 region: CASSEQGGNNSPLHF. The nucleotide sequence is given as TGTGCCAGCAGTGAACAGGGGGGGAATAATTCACCCCTCCACTTT.